These T cell receptor beta chains were read from a single sample in a study of blood T cell repertoires in COVID-19. Clones were sequenced by immunoSEQ multiplex PCR, and TCRdb holds only the in-frame ones, with some missing. The sample shows roughly 200,000 clones, about 83% of them seen only once. The sequencing input was peripheral blood. These receptors were obtained from a man aged 40-55 years with active or convalescent COVID-19. Each CDR3 is given with its conserved first and last residue. The order of the fields is V gene, J gene, CDR3 length, CDR3 protein.

>TRBV9|TRBJ1-3|18
CASSVRTGGFNSGNTIYF
>TRBV6-2/TRBV6-3|TRBJ1-5|17
CASSYPTGGLSNQPQHF
>TRBV7-2|TRBJ1-2|14
CASNKDRVNYGYTF
>TRBV2|TRBJ2-2|15
CASSEARWGAGELFF
>TRBV6-2/TRBV6-3|TRBJ1-2|15
CASSSQGTGGYGYTF
>TRBV2|TRBJ1-2|14
CASRPQGYGYGYTF
>TRBV11-2|TRBJ1-1|15
CASSLATLQNTEAFF
>TRBV7-2|TRBJ1-4|14
CASSLVRLGEKLFF
>TRBV7-2|TRBJ1-6|16
CASSLDFRVYNSPLHF
>TRBV5-1|TRBJ1-1|14
CASSLSGTNTEAFF
>TRBV1|TRBJ1-2|15
CTSSQDRPGVYGYTF
>TRBV10-2|TRBJ1-2|15
CASSARTGRLDGYTF
>TRBV10-1|TRBJ1-5|19
CASSEPHGDRGPLFQPQHF
>TRBV5-1|TRBJ1-2|12
CASTATDLGYTF
>TRBV4-2|TRBJ1-3|16
CASSQDQGSFGNTIYF
>TRBV6-1|TRBJ2-3|15
CASSERGPPTDTQYF
>TRBV29-1|TRBJ1-5|13
CSARDNSNQPQHF
>TRBV6-5|TRBJ1-1|13
CATHGEVYTEAFF
>TRBV30|TRBJ1-5|13
CACRVLPNQPQHF
>TRBV4-2|TRBJ1-1|13
CASSQDLDRKAFF
>TRBV18|TRBJ2-7|16
CASSPMAPSESYEQYF
>TRBV19|TRBJ1-2|13
CASSGQGVYGYTF
>TRBV9|TRBJ2-1|16
CASSVEGGGPWNEQFF
>TRBV4-3|TRBJ1-3|14
CASSLDRTGNTIYF
>TRBV10-3|TRBJ2-7|13
CAISESTSYEQYF
>TRBV5-1|TRBJ1-5|15
CASSLRGGPGQPQHF
>TRBV27|TRBJ2-7|14
CASSPSAPSYEQYF
>TRBV5-1|TRBJ2-1|14
CATGVQGAYNEQFF
>TRBV19|TRBJ2-7|14
CASNQALSSYEQYF
>TRBV12-3/TRBV12-4|TRBJ1-1|12
CASSTGGTEAFF
>TRBV6-2/TRBV6-3|TRBJ1-1|16
CASSFDAKTRNTEAFF
>TRBV27|TRBJ2-7|16
CASSLSSGMGTYEQYF
>TRBV11-3|TRBJ2-2|17
CASSPRTSGENTGELFF
>TRBV6-5|TRBJ2-5|15
CASNRAGQGSETQYF
>TRBV5-1|TRBJ1-1|14
CASSLVPEVTEAFF
>TRBV7-9|TRBJ1-1|16
CASSDGQGAGDTEAFF
>TRBV6-6|TRBJ1-2|15
CASSSGTGGYYGYTF
>TRBV28|TRBJ1-2|16
CASSQNTGFTNYGYTF
>TRBV11-2|TRBJ2-1|16
CASSLVQARSYNEQFF
>TRBV7-2|TRBJ1-1|14
CASSSRTGNTEAFF
>TRBV4-2|TRBJ2-7|13
CASSLGGSYEQYF
>TRBV12-3/TRBV12-4|TRBJ2-7|13
CASSEGVGIEQYF
>TRBV4-3|TRBJ2-2|16
CASSFYRNLNTGELFF
>TRBV18|TRBJ2-7|14
CASSPPMPGGEQYF
>TRBV29-1|TRBJ2-7|11
CSAAGFYEQYF
>TRBV7-9|TRBJ1-5|14
CASSLDVVAQPQHF